Here is one TCR beta chain with its context. This clone is a singleton in its sample. The antigen it recognizes is unknown. One base away there is no much larger clone; base qualities are not given. In total, 500 to 700 healthy bone marrow donors made up the cohort. Cohort members were all nominally healthy when sampled, although unrecorded immune exposures were likely present. The donor was CMV seronegative and was included in the group of hundreds of seronegative cohort members. A peripheral blood sample was provided by each donor, and peripheral blood mononuclear cells were used for TCR beta sequencing. Genomic DNA was extracted from the blood cell samples with the Qiagen DNeasy Blood Extraction Kit. Library construction relied on the immunoSEQ multiplex PCR assay. For the multiplex PCR, a mixture combining 60 forward primers for TCR Vbeta segments and 13 reverse primers for TCR Jbeta segments was used. The CDR3 region of rearranged TCR beta genes was amplified from genomic DNA with a multiplex PCR assay. The Illumina HiSeq System was used to sequence the amplified TCR beta libraries as 87-base-pair reads. The paper's data handling went like this. A later analysis counted tens of millions of unique TCR beta chains across the 640 or so repertoires, and some 12 million of these chains were shared by at least two donors. Raw reads were error-corrected and collapsed into unique sequences with a nearest-neighbor algorithm that merged closely related sequences to remove PCR and sequencing errors. V, D and J gene segments were assigned by aligning CDR3 sequences to IMGT reference sequences. Each retained sequence needed at least a six-nucleotide match to both a V gene segment and a J gene segment. Rearrangements were called productive when the CDR3 lacked stop codons and stayed in frame with V and J; all others were non-productive. CDR3 was defined by IMGT convention, running from the second conserved V-encoded cysteine to the conserved J-encoded phenylalanine. In an earlier analysis of approximately 500 of the donors, sequences lacking an unambiguous match to a single V gene segment were excluded. An earlier analysis of a few hundred of the donors called V segments functional above 56.7% productive rearrangements and segregating when the between-donor standard deviation exceeded 5%. To diagnose cytomegalovirus status from the catalog of TCR beta chain sequences, a statistical classification framework was built. In a later analysis, TCR nucleotide sequences were compared against IMGT/GENE-DB human TR gene sequences so that V and J genes could be assigned. In a later analysis, CDR3 sequences and most-parsimonious VDJ recombination scenarios were assigned using the TCRdist pipeline. In a later analysis, each TCR beta chain was defined by its CDR3 amino acid sequence together with its V-gene family, and reads lacking a unique V-gene family were excluded. As a way to deal with suspected cross-contamination and a sequencing artifact, a later analysis dropped 450 to 700 nucleotide sequences that were highly shared and had low generation probability. In a later analysis, a clonal expansion index was calculated for each public chain from normalized within-repertoire ranks of inferred template counts. A later analysis computed generation probabilities with a VDJ recombination model fitted to out-of-frame rearrangements, and checked the results against IGoR. In a later analysis, TCR-TCR, TCR-HLA and TCR-CMV co-occurrence was scored with hypergeometric tests, and a repertoire-size bias correction was applied to TCR pairs. False discovery rates were estimated in a later analysis by permuting HLA or CMV assignments 20 times. In a later analysis, co-occurring TCRs were grouped with DBSCAN, and TCRdist sequence similarity was added when clustering was performed within HLA-allele-positive subsets. Repertoires with fewer than 30,000 or more than 120,000 public chains were left out of co-occurrence clustering, as were about five repertoires with anomalous nucleotide sharing. The table was pulled from immuneACCESS by TCRdb, which kept in-frame rearrangements only. Such tables lose some clones; where checked, under half of the loss comes from unresolved V genes, and the rest has no known cause. V and J calls and clone size are as listed in that table; D and trimming were resolved from the DNA. Counted in this sample were fewer than 200,000 clones; around 79% of them appeared once. The top ten clones comprise around 0.69% of the sample.

V loses 0 bases of germline sequence and J loses 6 bases, and the interval between the two ends is 11 bases. The CDR3 runs 14 residues from the cysteine to the phenylalanine. Only the CDR3 part of the read is kept: 42 bases, read in frame from the first base. According to the germline V gene (reference sequence), CDR1 reads MNHNY and CDR2 reads SVGAGI. This sample is drawn from a study of cytomegalovirus exposure and HLA in healthy donors (dated by TCRdb to the late 2010s). Background for the entire study: In an earlier analysis of approximately 500 of the donors, 250 to 300 Gb of sequence data and 120 million or so unique TCR beta sequences from about 180 million T cells were reported. Roughly 300 gigabases of sequencing data and approximately 85 million unique TCR sequences were included in an early release covering 550 to 650 HLA-typed donors. Among the roughly 400 genotyped donors, about 85% belonged to the genetic ancestry cluster associated with self-reported Caucasian donors. The study aimed to test whether cataloging public T cell receptors could reveal signatures of past pathogen exposure. The study profiled the T cell repertoires of approximately 700 subjects by immunosequencing and related them to cytomegalovirus serostatus. Besides the first cohort of some 670 subjects, a separate validation cohort made up of over 100 different subjects was used. To predict cytomegalovirus infection status, the study brought together high-throughput TCR immunosequencing, statistical association of individual TCRs with disease status, and machine learning. In a later analysis, previously published TCR beta repertoires from several hundred donors were re-analyzed and high-resolution HLA genotyping was added so that TCR occurrence patterns could be studied. In the later analysis, no new phenotypic data were used to find candidate immune exposures; instead, reliance was placed on TCR beta sequences and their occurrence across donors. An earlier analysis of about 600 of the donors used high-throughput TCR beta sequencing to judge whether each TCR beta V gene segment behaved as functional or pseudogenic. Alongside the repertoire data, information on donor age, sex, ethnicity and CMV serostatus was compiled. Genome-wide SNP genotypes for about 65% of the roughly 700 donors were used in a later genetic analysis, which treated that subset as a discovery cohort. All discovery cohort repertoires had been generated using a single sequencing platform. Class I and class II HLA loci were covered by the typing at four-digit resolution. The number of donors typed differed by locus, with 629-630 for A, B, C, DRB1 and DQB1, more than 500 for DQA1, over 600 for DPA1, and 472 for DPB1. Roughly 5 DR-DQ haplotypes were treated as single units for association and clustering because of strong linkage in the cohort. Among about 400 genotyped donors of the cohort, an average of around 250,000 unique TCR beta nucleotide sequences was sequenced per donor, of which 15% to 20% were non-productive. What the study reported, not specific to this receptor: Only TCR beta chains were sequenced in this cohort, and the absence of alpha or paired-chain data limited detectable features. Compared with equally common non-associated chains, HLA-associated TCR beta chains in a later analysis were more clonally expanded and had lower generation probabilities. While some public TCRs were present in many individuals, most TCR sequences turned up only very rarely across donors. An earlier analysis of approximately 570 of the donors showed that most TCR beta V segments appeared in productive rearrangements either about 87% or about 30% of the time, which broadly matched IMGT annotations. Presence/absence analyses assumed roughly uniform sequencing depth across donors, an assumption that may not hold. In a later genetic analysis, fewer N-insertions in productive TCRs were reported among donors in an Asian-associated ancestry cluster than the approximately 670-donor mean. Specific HLA alleles were associated with 18,000 or so TCR beta sequences at a false discovery rate of 0.05 in a later analysis. A few of the identified cytomegalovirus-associated TCR beta chains were confirmed in vitro to be specific for cytomegalovirus antigens. When HLA alleles, especially DR and DQ, strongly co-occurred, attributing TCR associations to individual alleles was difficult. A group of highly shared sequence variants was considered likely to be a technical artifact of the sequencing pipeline. In a later genetic analysis, a missense DCLRE1C variant was associated with V-gene and J-gene trimming of TCR beta chains, and the association was replicated in an independent cohort. Because HLA typing was missing for some donors at each locus, association tests included only the typed subset. The classifier was reported to diagnose cytomegalovirus status with high specificity and sensitivity in both the original and validation cohorts. The study listed approximately 150 TCR beta chains as associated with cytomegalovirus. CMV serostatus was the only immune exposure information available for the cohort. A later analysis reported that several top co-occurrence clusters appeared linked to parvovirus B19, influenza, CMV and Epstein-Barr virus. Because the 87-base-pair reads could not distinguish some IMGT-functional V segments, including TRBV6-2 and TRBV6-3, those segments were excluded. A further reported finding was that TCR beta sequences accurately predicted the HLA-A and HLA-B alleles for most subjects in the first cohort. According to the authors, the approach could potentially be generalized to other disease states and immunological phenotypes. Because counts were too low, seventeen rarely observed V segments, including chromosome 9 orphons, were left out of the earlier analysis of several hundred of the donors. According to a later analysis, TCR association rates differed among HLA loci, with DRB1 alleles showing the most associated TCRs and HLA-C alleles showing the fewest. Correlated functional status among segregating V segments might reflect linkage disequilibrium, but an unknown experimental factor could not be ruled out. According to a later analysis, most CMV-associated TCR beta chains appeared to be HLA-restricted, and the HLA associations seemed to be driven largely by CMV exposure.

The sample taken for sequencing was PBMCs. The TCR sequence derives from a woman between 40 and 50 years old in good health and CMV-seronegative. This sequence uses TRBV6-6 and TRBJ1-1; tentative D gene TRBD1, with 6 bases matching. The sequenced DNA: TGTGCCAGCAGTTACTCGGTCCAGGGGTCTGAAGCTTTCTTT. Translation gives CASSYSVQGSEAFF.